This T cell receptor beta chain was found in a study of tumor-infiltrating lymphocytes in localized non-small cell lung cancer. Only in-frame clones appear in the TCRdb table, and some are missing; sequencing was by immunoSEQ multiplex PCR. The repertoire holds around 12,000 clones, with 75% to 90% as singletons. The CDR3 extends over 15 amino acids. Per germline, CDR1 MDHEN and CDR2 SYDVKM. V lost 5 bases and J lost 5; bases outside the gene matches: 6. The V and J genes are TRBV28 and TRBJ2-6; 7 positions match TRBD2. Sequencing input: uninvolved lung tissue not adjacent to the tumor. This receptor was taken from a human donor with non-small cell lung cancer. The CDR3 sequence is CASSKGLGRANVLTF. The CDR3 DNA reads TGTGCCAGCAGTAAAGGACTAGGAAGGGCCAACGTCCTGACTTTC.